What follows describes a single T cell receptor beta chain. This clonotype showed up many times. The target of this receptor is not known. Base qualities are not provided; no much larger clone lies one nucleotide away. This record comes from a study of regulatory T cells in long-lasting Graves disease (dated by TCRdb to 2020 to 2023). About the full investigation: Antithyroid drugs had been taken for less than 3 months by newly diagnosed Graves' disease patients. This study used TCR sequencing and RNA sequencing of peripheral blood to compare persistent Graves' disease patients against newly diagnosed Graves' disease patients. The study was conducted in China and was registered as a clinical trial. A total of around 35 samples underwent TCR sequencing: roughly 13 from persistent and roughly 20 from newly diagnosed Graves' disease patients. Overall study results and their limits: The authors acknowledged the small sample size as a limitation that may reduce accuracy. More public clonotypes were shared among persistent patients (roughly 2,900) than among newly diagnosed patients (over 900). Persistent disease showed preferential use of TRBV28, TRBJ1-2 and TRBJ2-5, whereas newly diagnosed disease favored TRBV20-1 and TRBJ2-1. Because the primary lesion, thyroid tissue, could not be accessed, the study looked at peripheral blood alone. Only the TCR beta chain was sequenced and analyzed. Persistent Graves' disease patients showed lower TCR Shannon entropy and fewer highly expanded clones than newly diagnosed patients, suggesting clonal expansion.

CDR1 and CDR2 are drawn from the germline V gene: MNHNS, SASEGT. V trim: 6 bases; J trim: 0 bases; unmatched bases: 13. The CDR3 spans 18 residues, from the cysteine through the phenylalanine. CDR3 DNA is the only sequence kept; it has 54 bases, read in frame from the first base. In the paper's terms, the time point label means: newly diagnosed GD, antithyroid drugs for less than 3 months. RNA was extracted from PBMCs in TRIzol for both TCR sequencing and RNA sequencing. The diagnosis of Graves' disease was made according to American Thyroid Association guidelines. Recruitment of patients was carried out at an endocrinology department in Xi'an, China. Each patient gave 9 to 10 milliliters of peripheral blood, collected in an EDTA anticoagulant tube. PBMCs were isolated by Ficoll Paque Plus density gradient separation without further T cell sorting. An Agilent 2100 Bioanalyzer and agarose gel were used to assess RNA quality, and a NanoDrop 2000 was used to measure RNA concentration.

To prepare the library, multiplex PCR was applied. The data were produced on an Illumina HiSeq 4000. TCR beta libraries were built with iRepertoire HTBI primers and Arm-PCR amplification of CDR3 regions. PCR products were gel purified before sequencing. In the authors' own workflow: A total of under 80 TRBV and 14 TRBJ segments were identified across samples and were used for gene usage analysis of CDR3 amino acid clonotypes. Filtered high-quality paired reads were merged into contigs using COPE and FqMerger. Contigs were aligned with BLAST to IMGT TRBV, TRBD and TRBJ reference genes, and CDR3 was defined per IMGT. Any clonotype with a frequency above 0.1% was classified as a highly expanded clone. Shannon entropy was used to measure repertoire diversity, and the Gini coefficient was used to measure V-J evenness. A clonotype found in more than one individual was treated as public. TCRdb passed the public sequencing reads through fastp at Q25 and MiXCR, retaining productive beta sequences. All rows with the same CDR3 protein become a single entry with the most common DNA and genes. Here the V and J calls rest on TCRdb's processing, not on the authors' analysis. The sample has hundreds of thousands of distinct CDR3 sequences on record, about 16% of them singletons. Jointly, the top ten make up around 13% of the sample.

The data also belong to a second study, concerning T cells in Graves' hyperthyroidism and ophthalmopathy. As the second paper documents: A patient counted as having stable Graves' hyperthyroidism if no progression to ophthalmopathy occurred over 18 months of follow-up. Hyperthyroidism patients were newly diagnosed, had a disease duration of under 2 months, and were aged 18 to 65 years. The study excluded patients with uncontrolled infections, other autoimmune diseases, pregnancy or lactation. Diagnoses were established on the basis of clinical symptoms, serum thyroxine and TRAb, thyroid ultrasound, and orbital computed tomography. The first round of RT-PCR for the TCR CDR3 was performed with the HTBI primer set and the Qiagen OneStep RT-PCR kit. Most expanded thyroid clonotypes (frequency above 0.001) were also found in blood, which suggests that blood repertoires may mirror thyroid immune responses. In cross-validation, a model built on a 13 V-J signature told ophthalmopathy apart from stable hyperthyroidism with just under 90% sensitivity and 81% to 82% specificity, and in testing the same model reached 80%/75%. During validation, the model predicted progression to ophthalmopathy a median of approximately six months ahead of onset, with around 71% sensitivity and almost 75% specificity. TCR V-J signatures able to tell the groups apart were searched for in a discovery cohort of 100 or so patients, of whom around 42 had Graves' ophthalmopathy and 57 had stable Graves' hyperthyroidism. Whether ophthalmopathy could be predicted prospectively was tested in an independent validation cohort made up of roughly 20 hyperthyroidism patients plus 17 patients who later progressed to ophthalmopathy. For training and testing, the 100 patients in the discovery cohort were randomly divided in a 7:3 ratio. The study also compared thyroid tissue and blood T-cell repertoires from several Graves' hyperthyroidism patients. Following sampling, methimazole starting at 30 mg daily was given to hyperthyroidism patients, and high-dose intravenous methylprednisolone was given to ophthalmopathy patients. A second multiplex PCR round built the libraries, followed by size selection and purification. Paired-end sequencing of the libraries was performed with 100 bp reads on an Illumina HiSeq2000. SOAPnuke was used to process the raw data, with reads discarded if the reads contained adapters or uncalled bases, had a mean Phred below 15, or lacked an exact constant-primer or identifier match. High-quality paired reads were merged using COPE v1.2.5, and each unique nucleotide sequence was defined as a clonotype. Clonotypes were aligned to IMGT TRBV, TRBD and TRBJ reference segments using MiTCR v1.1. The analysis was restricted to V-J combinations with a frequency above 0.0001, which together covered 99.2% of the repertoires. The TCS score was defined as the ratio of F50 (clonal expansion) to E x V (chaos), calculated using BLOSUM62-based TCRdist between CDR3 peptides within each V-J. Welch's t-statistics and random forest reduced some 510 V-J features to 10 to 15, which were used in a naive Bayes classifier (R e1071). Sample size was not statistically predetermined, and blinding of investigators to group allocation was not performed. The paper describes TCR Vbeta CDR3 sequencing of 135 peripheral blood samples, made up of roughly 45 ophthalmopathy patients, approximately 76 hyperthyroidism patients and 17 progressor patients.

The sequence links TRBV6-1 to TRBJ2-1; TRBD2 aligns with 8 central bases. The sample in question was peripheral blood mononuclear cells (PBMCs), obtained at new diagnosis, from a patient treated with antithyroid drugs. This sequence originates from a man aged 18 to 35 with Graves disease. Donor details come from another sample of the same person, matched by shared clones. Here is the DNA: TGTGCCAGCAGCCCTAGGACTAGCCCCTGGAGCTCCTACAATGAGCAGTTCTTC. It specifies CASSPRTSPWSSYNEQFF.